The clone carrying this T cell receptor beta chain has only a few counts. The data derive from a study of early T cells in non-severe SARS-CoV-2 infection. TCRdb redid the calling of the 5' RACE reads with MiXCR, one entry per CDR3 protein. Of 80,000 to 95,000 distinct CDR3 sequences in the sample, 15% to 20% were seen once. This TCR derives from an adult who was a healthcare worker with PCR-confirmed SARS-CoV-2 infection or an uninfected control (not recorded which). This sample comprised whole blood, obtained at baseline.

CDR3 region: CARARELTYNEQFF. The CDR3 coding sequence is TGTGCCAGAGCACGGGAGTTGACCTACAATGAGCAGTTCTTC. The genes are TRBV2 and TRBJ2-1; tentative D call: TRBD2 (6 bases). This CDR3 spans 14 amino acids. Germline V gives CDR1 SNHLY, CDR2 FYNNEI. Trimming cost V 9 bases and J 2 bases, with 14 bases left between them.